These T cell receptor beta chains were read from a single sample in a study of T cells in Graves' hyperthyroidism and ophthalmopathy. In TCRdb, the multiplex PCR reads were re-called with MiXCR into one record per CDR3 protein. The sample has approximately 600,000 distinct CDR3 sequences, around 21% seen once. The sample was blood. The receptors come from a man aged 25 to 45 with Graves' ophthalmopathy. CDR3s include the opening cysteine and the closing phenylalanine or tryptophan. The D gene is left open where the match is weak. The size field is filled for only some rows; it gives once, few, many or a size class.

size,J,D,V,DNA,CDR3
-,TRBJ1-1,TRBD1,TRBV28,TGTGCCAGCAGTTTGTGGGGTAGGGGGCGAGGAACTGAAGCTTTCTTT,CASSLWGRGRGTEAFF
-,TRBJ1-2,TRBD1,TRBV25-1,TGTGCCAGCAGTATCAACCGACAGGGATACTACACCTTC,CASSINRQGYYTF
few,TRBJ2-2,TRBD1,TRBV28,TGTGCCAGCATCCGACAGGGGAACACCGGGGAGCTGTTTTTT,CASIRQGNTGELFF
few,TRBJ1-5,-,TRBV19,TGTGCCAGTAGTATCGTACAGGGACATCAGCCCCAGCATTTT,CASSIVQGHQPQHF
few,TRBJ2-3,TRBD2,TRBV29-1,TGCAGCGTTGAAGACCTAGCGGGAGATGGCACAGATACGCAGTATTTT,CSVEDLAGDGTDTQYF
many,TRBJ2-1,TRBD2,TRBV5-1,TGCGCCAGCAGCGCTCCGGGACTAGCGGGAGGAGGGGATGAGCAGTTCTTC,CASSAPGLAGGGDEQFF
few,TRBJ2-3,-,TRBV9,TGTGCCAGCAGCGTAGCGTCAGGGTGGTCAGATACGCAGTATTTT,CASSVASGWSDTQYF
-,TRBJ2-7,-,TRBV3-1,TGTGCCAGCAGCCGGGGCGGGACCCGCCCAGAGCAGTACTTC,CASSRGGTRPEQYF
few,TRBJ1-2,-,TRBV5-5,TGTGCCAGCAGCGGGGGACTCGGGTTTTTCGATGGCTACACCTTC,CASSGGLGFFDGYTF
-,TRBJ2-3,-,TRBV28,TGTGCCAGCAGTTTACCCAGTCCACCAACAGATACGCAGTATTTT,CASSLPSPPTDTQYF
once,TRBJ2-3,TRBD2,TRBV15,TGTGCCACCAGGAGGGCGGGAGGCCCAGATACGCAGTATTTT,CATRRAGGPDTQYF
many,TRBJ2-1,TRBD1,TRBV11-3,TGTGCCAGCAGCCTAGGGGGGACAGGCCCAAATGAGCAGTTCTTC,CASSLGGTGPNEQFF
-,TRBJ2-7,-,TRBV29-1,TGCAGCGTTTCTGGAGGACGCAAGAGCTCCTACGAGCAGTACTTC,CSVSGGRKSSYEQYF
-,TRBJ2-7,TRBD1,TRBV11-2,TGTGCCAGCAGCCAAGACGGGGACAGGGAGGGGGAGCAGTACTTC,CASSQDGDREGEQYF
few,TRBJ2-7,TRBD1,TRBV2,TGTGCCAGCAATGGGGACAGAGTCTACGAGCAGTACTTC,CASNGDRVYEQYF
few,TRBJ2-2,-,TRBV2,TGTGCCACAGGCCAATCGAACACCGGGGAGCTGTTTTTT,CATGQSNTGELFF
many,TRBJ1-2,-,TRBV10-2,TGCGCCAGCACTGCTTGGACGGCCTATGGCTACACCTTC,CASTAWTAYGYTF
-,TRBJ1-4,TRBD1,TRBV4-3,TGCGCCAGCAGCCGGAGACAGGGCCTAACCTCTGAAAAACTGTTTTTT,CASSRRQGLTSEKLFF
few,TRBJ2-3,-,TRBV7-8,TGTGCCAGCAGCCCTCATACGGGCTTTGATACGCAGTATTTT,CASSPHTGFDTQYF
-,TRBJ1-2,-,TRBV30,TGTGCCTGGAGTGGGACGGGGGCCCTGATGAATGGCTACACCTTC,CAWSGTGALMNGYTF
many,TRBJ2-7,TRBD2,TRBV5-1,TGCGCCAGCAGCCGCACTAGCGGGAGCTCCTACGAGCAGTACTTC,CASSRTSGSSYEQYF
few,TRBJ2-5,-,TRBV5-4,TGTGCCAGCGCGAGCAGCGGAGGGGGTTTTTCTTTATCAGAGACCCAGTACTTC,CASASSGGGFSLSETQYF
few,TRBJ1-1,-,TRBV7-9,TGTGCCAGCAGCAACAAAGTAGAGAACACTGAAGCTTTCTTT,CASSNKVENTEAFF
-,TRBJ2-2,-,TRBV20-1,TGCAGTGCTAGAGCAAGCGGGGAGCTGTTTTTT,CSARASGELFF
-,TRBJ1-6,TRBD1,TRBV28,TGTGCCAGCAGTCCAGACAGGGGTTTCTCCTATAATTCACCCCTCCACTTT,CASSPDRGFSYNSPLHF
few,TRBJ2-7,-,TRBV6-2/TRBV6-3,TGTGCCAGCAGCCCGCCCCCGGTCGGGGGGCTCTACGAGCAGTACTTC,CASSPPPVGGLYEQYF
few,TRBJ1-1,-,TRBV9,TGTGCCAGCAGCGTAGATCAGGGGATGAACACTGAAGCTTTCTTT,CASSVDQGMNTEAFF
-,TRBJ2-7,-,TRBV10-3,TGTGCCATCAGTGAAGGTCACCACAGGAGCTCCTACGAGCAGTACTTC,CAISEGHHRSSYEQYF
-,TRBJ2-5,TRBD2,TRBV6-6,TGTGCCAGCAGTTACCCTTGGACTAGCGGGAATTGGGTGGAGACCCAGTACTTC,CASSYPWTSGNWVETQYF
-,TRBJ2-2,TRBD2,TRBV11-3,TGTGCCAGCAGCCCGGGAGGGTTTGGTGACACCGGGGAGCTGTTTTTT,CASSPGGFGDTGELFF
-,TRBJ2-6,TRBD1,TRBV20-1,TGCAGTGCTATACAGGGGGCGGGGGGGGCCAACGTCCTGACTTTC,CSAIQGAGGANVLTF
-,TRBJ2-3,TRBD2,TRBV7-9,TGTGCCAGCAGCTCCGGAGGGACTAGCGAGGTAGATACGCAGTATTTT,CASSSGGTSEVDTQYF
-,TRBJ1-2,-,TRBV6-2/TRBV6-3,-,CASSSTPSGHGYTF
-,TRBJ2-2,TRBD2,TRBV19,TGTGCCAGTAGCAAATCTAGCGGGAGGGCCGACACCGGGGAGCTGTTTTTT,CASSKSSGRADTGELFF
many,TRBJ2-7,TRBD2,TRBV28,TGTGCCAGCAGTCCCCGCGGGAGTTTGAACTACGAGCAGTACTTC,CASSPRGSLNYEQYF
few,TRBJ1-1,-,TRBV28,TGTGCCAGCGAAACATCAGGGTCTGGCACTGAAGCTTTCTTT,CASETSGSGTEAFF
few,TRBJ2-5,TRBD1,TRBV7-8,TGTGCCAGCAGCCCCACCCGAAGATTCCGGGACAGGGGGCAAGAGACCCAGTACTTC,CASSPTRRFRDRGQETQYF
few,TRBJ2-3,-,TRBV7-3,TGTGCCAGCAGCCTCGGGACCCTCGGGGCAGATACGCAGTATTTT,CASSLGTLGADTQYF
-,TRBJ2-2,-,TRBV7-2,TGTGCCAGCAGCTTAGCGCCGCGGGACACCGGGGAGCTGTTTTTT,CASSLAPRDTGELFF
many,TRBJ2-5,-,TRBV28,TGTGCCAGCAGTGGGGCTTCTGTGACCCAGTACTTC,CASSGASVTQYF
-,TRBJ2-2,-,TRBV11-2,TGTGCCAGCAGCTTAACTCATCCGGCCGGGGAGCTGTTTTTT,CASSLTHPAGELFF
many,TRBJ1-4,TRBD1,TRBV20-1,TGCAGTGCTAGATCGACCGGGACAGGGAGCTCTGAAAAACTGTTTTTT,CSARSTGTGSSEKLFF
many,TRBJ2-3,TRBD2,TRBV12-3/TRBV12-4,TGTGCCAGCACCCCTAGCGGGAGGGCCACAGATACGCAGTATTTT,CASTPSGRATDTQYF
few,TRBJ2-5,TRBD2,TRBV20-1,TGCAGTGCTAGAGCACCGGGGGGGGGAGGGCCTGTAGAGACCCAGTACTTC,CSARAPGGGGPVETQYF
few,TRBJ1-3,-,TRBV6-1,TGTGCCAGTTGCACCCCAGGGTCCGGAAACACCATATATTTT,CASCTPGSGNTIYF
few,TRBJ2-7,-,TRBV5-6,TGTGCCAGCAGCTTGGCCTGGGGGAACTACGAGCAGTACTTC,CASSLAWGNYEQYF
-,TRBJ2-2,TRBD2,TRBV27,TGTGCCAGCAGGAGACTAGCGGACACCGGGGAGCTGTTTTTT,CASRRLADTGELFF
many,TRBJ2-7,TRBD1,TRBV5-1,TGTGCCAGCTCACCGACAGGGGGGACCTACGAGCAGTACTTC,CASSPTGGTYEQYF
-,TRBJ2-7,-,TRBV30,TGTGCCTGCATTCTAGTGGCGGATTTCACATCCTACGAGCAGTACTTC,CACILVADFTSYEQYF
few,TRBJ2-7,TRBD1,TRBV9,TGTGCCAGCAGCGTAGGCGGACAGGCATCCTACGAGCAGTACTTC,CASSVGGQASYEQYF
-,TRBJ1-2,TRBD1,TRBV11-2,TGTGCCAGCAGACCCGGACAGGGCAGCAAAGAGGGCTACACCTTC,CASRPGQGSKEGYTF